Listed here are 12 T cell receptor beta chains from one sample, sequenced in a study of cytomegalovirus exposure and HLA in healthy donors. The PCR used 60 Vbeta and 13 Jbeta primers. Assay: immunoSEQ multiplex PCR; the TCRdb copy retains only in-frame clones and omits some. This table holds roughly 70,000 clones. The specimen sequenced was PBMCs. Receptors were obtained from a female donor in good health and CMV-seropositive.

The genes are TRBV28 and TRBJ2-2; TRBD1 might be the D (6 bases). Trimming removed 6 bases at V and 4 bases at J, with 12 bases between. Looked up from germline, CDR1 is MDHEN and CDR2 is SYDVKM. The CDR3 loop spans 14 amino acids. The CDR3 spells CASRLKTGTGELFF. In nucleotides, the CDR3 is TGTGCCAGCAGACTTAAGACAGGCACCGGGGAGCTGTTTTTT.

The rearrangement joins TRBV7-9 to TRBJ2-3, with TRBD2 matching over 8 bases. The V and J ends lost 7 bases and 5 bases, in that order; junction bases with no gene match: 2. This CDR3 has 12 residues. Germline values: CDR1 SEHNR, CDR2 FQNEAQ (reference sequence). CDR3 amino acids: CASTRGGDTQYF. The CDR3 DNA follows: TGTGCCAGCACCCGGGGGGGAGATACGCAGTATTTT.

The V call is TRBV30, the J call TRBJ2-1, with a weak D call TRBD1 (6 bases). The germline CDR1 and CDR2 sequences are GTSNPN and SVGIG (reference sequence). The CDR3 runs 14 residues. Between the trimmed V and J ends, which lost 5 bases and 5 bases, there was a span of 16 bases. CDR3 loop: CAWEPGHVDNEQFF. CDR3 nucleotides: TGTGCCTGGGAACCGGGACACGTAGACAATGAGCAGTTCTTC.

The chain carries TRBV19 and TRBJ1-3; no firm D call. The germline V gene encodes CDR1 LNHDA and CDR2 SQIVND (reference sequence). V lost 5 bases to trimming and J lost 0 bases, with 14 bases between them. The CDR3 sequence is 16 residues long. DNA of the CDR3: TGTGCCAGTAGTTCTACTGGGCGAAGCTCTGGAAACACCATATATTTT. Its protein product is CASSSTGRSSGNTIYF. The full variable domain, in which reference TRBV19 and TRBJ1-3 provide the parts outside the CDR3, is DGGITQSPKYLFRKEGQNVTLSCEQNLNHDAMYWYRQDPGQGLRLIYYSQIVNDFQKGDIAEGYSVSREKKESFPLTVTSAQKNPTAFYLCASSSTGRSSGNTIYFGEGSWLTVV.

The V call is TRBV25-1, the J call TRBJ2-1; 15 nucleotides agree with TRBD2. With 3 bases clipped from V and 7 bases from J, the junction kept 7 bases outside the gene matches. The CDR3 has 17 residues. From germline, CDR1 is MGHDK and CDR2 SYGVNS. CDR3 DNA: TGTGCCAGCAGTGAGACGACGGGACTAGCGGGGGGAAATGAGCAGTTCTTC. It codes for CASSETTGLAGGNEQFF.

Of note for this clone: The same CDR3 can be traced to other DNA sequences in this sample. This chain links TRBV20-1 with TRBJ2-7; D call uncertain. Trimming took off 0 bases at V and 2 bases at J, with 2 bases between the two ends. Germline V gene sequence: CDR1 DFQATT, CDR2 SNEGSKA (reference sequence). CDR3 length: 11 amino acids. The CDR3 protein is CSARDTYEQYF. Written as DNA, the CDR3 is TGCAGTGCTAGAGACACCTACGAGCAGTACTTC.

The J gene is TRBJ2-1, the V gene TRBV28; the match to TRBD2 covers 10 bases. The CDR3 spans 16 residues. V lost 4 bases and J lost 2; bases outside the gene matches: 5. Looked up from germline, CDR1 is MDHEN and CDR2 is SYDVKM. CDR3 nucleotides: TGTGCCAGCAGTTACCGGACTAGCGGCCCCTACAATGAGCAGTTCTTC. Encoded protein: CASSYRTSGPYNEQFF.

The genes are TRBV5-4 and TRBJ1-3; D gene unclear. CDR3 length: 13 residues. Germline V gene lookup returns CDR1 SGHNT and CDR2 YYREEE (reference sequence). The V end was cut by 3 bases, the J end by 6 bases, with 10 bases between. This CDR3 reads CASSSDGVNTIYF. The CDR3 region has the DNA TGTGCCAGCAGCTCGGACGGGGTAAACACCATATATTTT.

This CDR3 reads CAVGGESGRGTGELFF. In nucleotides, the CDR3 is TGTGCCGTAGGTGGGGAGAGCGGGAGAGGCACCGGGGAGCTGTTTTTT. V is TRBV4-2 and J is TRBJ2-2, with 8 bases identical to TRBD2. The CDR3 contains 16 residues. V shed 11 bases and J 4 bases; nucleotides not matched to a gene: 15. Per germline, CDR1 LGHNA and CDR2 YNFKEQ.

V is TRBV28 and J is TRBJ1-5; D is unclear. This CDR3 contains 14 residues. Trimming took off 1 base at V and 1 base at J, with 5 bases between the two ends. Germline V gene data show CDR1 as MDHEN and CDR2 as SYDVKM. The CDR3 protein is CASSLYQSNQPQHF. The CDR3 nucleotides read TGTGCCAGCAGTTTATACCAGAGCAATCAGCCCCAGCATTTT.

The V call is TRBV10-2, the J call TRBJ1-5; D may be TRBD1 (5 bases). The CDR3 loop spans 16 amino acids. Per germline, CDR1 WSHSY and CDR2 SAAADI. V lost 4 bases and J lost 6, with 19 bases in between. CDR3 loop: CASSVEGTTVGQPQHF. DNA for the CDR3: TGCGCCAGCAGTGTGGAGGGGACGACGGTAGGTCAGCCCCAGCATTTT.

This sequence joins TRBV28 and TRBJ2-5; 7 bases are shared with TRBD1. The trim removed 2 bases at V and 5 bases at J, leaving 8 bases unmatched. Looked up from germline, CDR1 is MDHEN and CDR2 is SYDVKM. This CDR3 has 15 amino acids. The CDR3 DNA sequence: TGTGCCAGCAGTTTAAGACAGGGTGGTTTCGAGACCCAGTACTTC. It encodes CASSLRQGGFETQYF.